A single T cell receptor beta chain is shown here with its context. Its antigen is unknown. Base quality data are lacking; no much larger clone is found one base away. The CDR3, cysteine through phenylalanine, is 14 amino acids long. The DNA shown is the 42-base CDR3, in frame from base 1. CDR1 and CDR2 were assigned from the germline V gene (reference sequence) as SEHNR and FQNEAQ. V drops 0 bases and J drops 7 bases, leaving 12 bases in between. Sequencing used an Illumina HiSeq 2500. Quantitative 5'-RACE with molecular barcodes was the method used to prepare the TCR beta libraries. Concerning the study's data processing: A new computational method, built on a probabilistic model of VDJ rearrangement, was used to identify disease-linked TCR variants. TCRdb cleaned the public reads at Q25 with fastp, built clones with MiXCR and kept in-frame beta chains. Every CDR3 protein is listed once, alongside the most common genes and DNA of its rows. TCRdb's processing, not the authors' own work, is the source of the V and J calls. The sample contains about 540,000 distinct CDR3 sequences, 12% of them found a single time. The ten top clones hold 6.5% to 7% of the sample.

This record comes from a study of CD8 T cells in ankylosing spondylitis (dated by TCRdb to about 2017). At the level of the whole study: To find TCR variants linked to disease, the study profiled T cell receptor beta repertoires in ankylosing spondylitis patients and healthy donors. The whole study cohort included 85 to 120 healthy donors and 25 or so ankylosing spondylitis patients. Peripheral blood was sampled, and synovial fluid was additionally collected from ankylosing spondylitis patients. General findings and caveats noted by the study authors: A TCR beta motif made up of several highly homologous amino acid variants appeared to be characteristic of blood from ankylosing spondylitis patients. In peripheral blood, the disease-linked clones were found at relatively low frequencies and had a CD8+ phenotype. The disease-linked clones were reported to be significantly enriched in matched synovial fluid samples from ankylosing spondylitis patients. Some of the motif variants had been reported before in the synovial fluid and blood of reactive arthritis patients, a finding that suggests common disease-initiation mechanisms.

The sample comprised blood, either unsorted or a sorted T cell fraction (not recorded which). The origin of this receptor is a male donor with ankylosing spondylitis. The chain employs TRBV7-9 and TRBJ1-1; a weak D assignment points to TRBD1 (5 bases agree). CDR3 sequence: CASSLAGTEGEAFF. The DNA sequence follows: TGTGCCAGCAGCTTAGCAGGGACGGAGGGTGAAGCTTTCTTT.